This TCR beta chain was found in a study of CD8 T cells in ankylosing spondylitis. Study outcomes and limitations: There was a TCR beta motif, made of several highly homologous variants, that appeared characteristic of ankylosing spondylitis blood. In synovial fluid and blood from reactive arthritis, some motif variants were previously reported. Researchers reportedly found disease-linked clones significantly enriched in matched ankylosing spondylitis synovial fluid. As for the disease-linked clones, they showed a CD8+ phenotype and occurred at relatively low frequencies in peripheral blood.

Per germline, CDR1 MDHEN and CDR2 SYDVKM. V lost 2 bases and J 5 bases, leaving 19 bases between the germline ends. The CDR3 totals 16 residues. For this clonotype: The antigen remains undetermined.

Making the TCR beta libraries involved quantitative 5'-RACE with molecular barcodes. TCRdb redid the calling of the 5' RACE reads with MiXCR, one entry per CDR3 protein. This sample yields about 330,000 distinct CDR3 sequences, of which 8% are seen a single time; 13% to 15% belongs to the top ten. The TCR was taken from a male donor with ankylosing spondylitis. The gene calls are TRBV28 and TRBJ2-7; D possibly corresponds to TRBD1 (5 bases). Sequencing input: blood, either unsorted or a sorted T cell fraction (not recorded which). CDR3 residues: CASSLETASGPNEQYF. The CDR3 region has the DNA TGTGCCAGCAGTTTAGAGACAGCCTCCGGACCCAACGAGCAGTACTTC. Full variable domain (remainder filled in from reference TRBV28 and TRBJ2-7): DVKVTQSSRYLVKRTGEKVFLECVQDMDHENMFWYRQDPGLGLRLIYFSYDVKMKEKGDIPEGYSVSREKKERFSLILESASTNQTSMYLCASSLETASGPNEQYFGPGTRLTVT.